This T cell receptor beta chain was profiled in a study of blood T cell repertoires in COVID-19. V was pared by 6 bases and J by 0 bases, with 15 bases between. The CDR3 is 16 amino acids. Looked up from germline, CDR1 is LGHDT and CDR2 is YNNKEL (reference sequence). The table came from immunoSEQ multiplex PCR; TCRdb's copy has only in-frame clones and leaves some out. The sample holds about 200,000 clones, about 94% seen once. This clonotype was obtained from a man aged 55 to 70 with COVID-19, enrolled during active disease. The sequencing input was peripheral blood. The rearrangement uses TRBV3-1 (or the pseudogene TRBV3-2) and TRBJ2-1, with D perhaps matching TRBD1 (6 bases). The CDR3 here is CASSPFRGNSYNEQFF. CDR3 nucleotide sequence: TGTGCCAGCAGTCCATTTAGGGGGAACTCCTACAATGAGCAGTTCTTC.